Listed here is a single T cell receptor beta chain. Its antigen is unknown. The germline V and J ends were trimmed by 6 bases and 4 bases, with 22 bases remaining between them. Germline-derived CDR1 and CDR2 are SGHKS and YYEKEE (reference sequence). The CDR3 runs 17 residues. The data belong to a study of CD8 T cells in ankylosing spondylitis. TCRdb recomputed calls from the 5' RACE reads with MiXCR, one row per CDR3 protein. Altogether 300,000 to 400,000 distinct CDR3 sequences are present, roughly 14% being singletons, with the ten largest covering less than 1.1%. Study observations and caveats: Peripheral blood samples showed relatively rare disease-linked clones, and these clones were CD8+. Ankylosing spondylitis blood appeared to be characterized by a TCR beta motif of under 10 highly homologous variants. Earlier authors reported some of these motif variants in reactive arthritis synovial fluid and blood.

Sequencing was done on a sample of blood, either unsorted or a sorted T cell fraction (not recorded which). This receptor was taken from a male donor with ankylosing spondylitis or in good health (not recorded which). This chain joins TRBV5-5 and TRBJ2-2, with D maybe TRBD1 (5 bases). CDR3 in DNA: TGTGCCAGCACATTTGGAAGGGGTTTGAAGGGCACCGGGGAGCTGTTTTTT. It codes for CASTFGRGLKGTGELFF.